This entry lists 29 T cell receptor beta chains sequenced from one sample in a study of chemoradiotherapy in HPV16-positive cancers. Clones were read by immunoSEQ multiplex PCR, and TCRdb kept only the in-frame ones, dropping some. Here the sample spans fewer than 7,500 clones, around 90% being singletons. This material consisted of blood, taken from a patient who underwent chemoradiotherapy. The origin of the receptors is a human donor with HPV-associated anogenital cancer.

V and J are TRBV9 and TRBJ2-1; 14 nucleotides align to TRBD2. V gave up 2 bases and J gave up 0 bases; unmatched junction bases: 4. CDR3 length: 18 residues. The germline V gene encodes CDR1 SGDLS and CDR2 YYNGEE. The CDR3 sequence is CASSVTSGGGSSYNEQFF. As DNA, the CDR3 is TGTGCCAGCAGCGTGACTAGCGGGGGGGGGAGCTCCTACAATGAGCAGTTCTTC.

The count of this clone is one. The chain recombines TRBV29-1 with TRBJ2-1; TRBD2 is a possible D gene (5 bases). The length of the CDR3 is 14 residues. Germline assignment: CDR1 SQVTM and CDR2 ANQGSEA. V was pared by 5 bases and J by 7 bases, with 18 bases between. The CDR3 loop is CSVYRRGKENEQFF. The CDR3 bases are TGCAGCGTTTACCGACGGGGTAAAGAAAATGAGCAGTTCTTC.

The chain is built from TRBV6-5 and TRBJ1-2; TRBD1 agrees at 7 bases. CDR1 is MNHEY, CDR2 SVGAGI, per germline. J was trimmed by 4 bases and V by 0 bases; bases with no gene match: 5. The CDR3 loop spans 15 amino acids. The CDR3 region is CASSYSETGTYGYTF. The CDR3, as DNA: TGTGCCAGCAGTTACTCGGAGACAGGGACCTATGGCTACACCTTC.

The chain combines TRBV7-9 with TRBJ2-3; 9 bases align to TRBD2. With 3 bases clipped from V and 0 bases from J, the junction kept 4 bases outside the gene matches. The CDR3 has 16 residues. CDR1 SEHNR and CDR2 FQNEAQ come from the germline V gene (reference sequence). The CDR3 reads CASSFGSGGSTDTQYF. The CDR3 DNA reads as TGTGCCAGCAGCTTTGGGAGCGGGGGGAGCACAGATACGCAGTATTTT.

This sequence joins TRBV7-5 and TRBJ1-1; the table assigns TRBD1, which was not confirmed against the DNA. TRBV7-5 is deemed a pseudogene. This CDR3 has 15 residues. The CDR3 loop is CARTPLQGMNTEAFF. DNA for the CDR3: TGTGCCAGAACCCCCCTCCAGGGGATGAACACTGAAGCTTTCTTT.

The rearrangement links TRBV7-8 to TRBJ1-3; D call uncertain. V was clipped by 5 bases and J by 0 bases, with 14 bases between them. The CDR3 runs 16 residues. Germline V gene sequence: CDR1 SGHVS, CDR2 FQNEAQ. The CDR3 sequence is CASSLGGSSSGNTIYF. DNA of the CDR3: TGTGCCAGCAGCCTAGGTGGCAGCTCCTCTGGAAACACCATATATTTT. Together with reference TRBV7-8 and TRBJ1-3, the CDR3 gives the full variable domain: GAGVSQSPRYKVAKRGQDVALRCDPISGHVSLFWYQQALGQGPEFLTYFQNEAQLDKSGLPSDRFFAERPEGSVSTLKIQRTQQEDSAVYLCASSLGGSSSGNTIYFGEGSWLTVV.

The chain employs TRBV5-1 and TRBJ1-1; D not resolved. Trimming stripped 2 bases from V and 1 base from J, with 15 bases between. Germline CDR1 and CDR2: SGHRS and YFSETQ. This CDR3 region has 16 residues. CDR3 loop: CASSLLASGGNTEAFF. DNA of the CDR3: TGCGCCAGCAGCTTATTAGCCTCGGGAGGGAACACTGAAGCTTTCTTT. Full variable domain (remainder filled in from reference TRBV5-1 and TRBJ1-1): KAGVTQTPRYLIKTRGQQVTLSCSPISGHRSVSWYQQTPGQGLQFLFEYFSETQRNKGNFPGRFSGRQFSNSRSEMNVSTLELGDSALYLCASSLLASGGNTEAFFGQGTRLTVV.

V is TRBV7-8 and J is TRBJ2-5; D perhaps matches TRBD2 (5 bases). Germline-derived CDR1 and CDR2 are SGHVS and FQNEAQ. The CDR3 totals 12 residues. Trimming removed 8 bases from V and 5 bases from J, with 12 bases in between. CDR3: CASARERETQYF. The CDR3 nucleotides are TGTGCCAGCGCGAGGGAGCGGGAGACCCAGTACTTC.

The rearrangement links TRBV6-6 to TRBJ1-2; the D is unclear. The CDR3 length is 14 residues. The ends were cut back, 7 bases at V and 4 bases at J, with 16 bases in the middle. Germline V gene data show CDR1 as MNHNY and CDR2 as SVGAGI (reference sequence). The CDR3 sequence is CASTSFGEFYGYTF. CDR3 sequence (DNA): TGTGCCAGCACTTCATTCGGAGAATTCTATGGCTACACCTTC.

V gene TRBV19 combines with J gene TRBJ2-1; TRBD1 matches 8 bases. Germline-derived CDR1 and CDR2 are LNHDA and SQIVND (reference sequence). The CDR3 covers 16 residues. J lost 8 bases, V lost 7 bases, and 16 bases had no gene match. CDR3 sequence (DNA): TGTGCCAGTACCGACAGGGGTGTCGTGGAGGCGGATGAGCAGTTCTTC. Encoded protein: CASTDRGVVEADEQFF.

The chain uses TRBV6-5 and TRBJ1-5; TRBD1 aligns across 8 bases. In germline, CDR1 is MNHEY, CDR2 SVGAGI. The CDR3 sequence is 15 residues long. The ends lost 5 bases at V and 0 bases at J; junction bases unmatched: 3. The CDR3 DNA sequence: TGTGCCAGCAGTAAGGACAGGGCTAGCAATCAGCCCCAGCATTTT. Amino acid sequence: CASSKDRASNQPQHF.

This chain connects TRBV5-1 to TRBJ2-5; D uncertain. Germline V gene sequence: CDR1 SGHRS, CDR2 YFSETQ. The V gene lost 4 bases and the J gene lost 4 bases, with 14 bases spanning the gap. This CDR3 has 14 amino acids. The CDR3 sequence is CASSPGVSLETQYF. DNA of the CDR3: TGCGCCAGCAGCCCTGGGGTCTCGTTAGAGACCCAGTACTTC.

The chain combines TRBV9 with TRBJ1-4; D gene uncertain. Germline values: CDR1 SGDLS, CDR2 YYNGEE. This CDR3 comprises 14 residues. Trimming pared 1 base from V and 5 bases from J, leaving 9 bases between. The DNA for the CDR3 is TGTGCCAGCAGCGTAAAGCAGCAGAATGAAAAACTGTTTTTT. This translates into CASSVKQQNEKLFF.

The V and J genes are TRBV7-2 and TRBJ1-2, with 11 nucleotides matching TRBD1. Trimming cost V 4 bases and J 5 bases; bases outside gene matches: 6. Germline V gene sequence: CDR1 SGHTA, CDR2 FQGNSA. The CDR3 runs to 15 residues. The CDR3 coding sequence is TGTGCCAGCAGCTCGGGGACAGGGGGGGGATATGGCTACACCTTC. Translated: CASSSGTGGGYGYTF.

V and J are TRBV19 and TRBJ2-2; TRBD1 is a possible D gene (6 bases). The CDR3 length is 13 residues. The germline V and J ends were trimmed by 4 bases and 6 bases, with 9 bases remaining between them. Germline-derived CDR1 and CDR2 are LNHDA and SQIVND (reference sequence). In nucleotides, the CDR3 is TGTGCCAGTAGTACCCAGGGGTCCGGGGAGCTGTTTTTT. This gives the protein CASSTQGSGELFF.

The rearrangement joins TRBV15 to TRBJ2-1; possibly TRBD1 or TRBD2 for D (5 bases each). V was pared by 3 bases and J by 6 bases, with 6 bases between. The V gene's germline CDR1 is LNHNV and CDR2 YYDKDF (reference sequence). This CDR3 contains 12 residues. The CDR3 loop is CATSRRGNEQFF. The CDR3 DNA follows: TGTGCCACCAGCAGGAGGGGCAATGAGCAGTTCTTC.

J is TRBJ2-2 and V is TRBV5-4; 7 positions agree with TRBD1. In germline, CDR1 is SGHNT, CDR2 YYREEE (reference sequence). Unmatched junction bases numbered 2, after V lost 2 bases and J lost 4 bases. The CDR3 has 14 amino acids. This CDR3 is CASSLGTATGELFF. CDR3 nucleotides: TGTGCCAGCAGCTTAGGGACAGCCACCGGGGAGCTGTTTTTT.

This clone was picked up one time. The chain uses TRBV21-1 and TRBJ1-2; the table's TRBD1 call for D was not verified on the DNA. TRBV21-1 is tagged as a pseudogene. This CDR3 is built from 14 residues. CDR3 DNA sequence: TGTGCCAGCAGCAAAAGAGGCAGGGTGGCTGGCTACACCTTC. The encoded protein is CASSKRGRVAGYTF.

The rearrangement uses TRBV7-9 and TRBJ2-5; no reliable D call. The DNA end favors TRBJ2-7, so the J call may be wrong. The CDR3 length is 14 residues. Per the germline V gene, CDR1 is SEHNR and CDR2 is FQNEAQ (reference sequence). As DNA, the CDR3 is TGTGCCAGCAACTGGGCCCAGGATGGAGACGAGCAGTACTTC. Its translation: CASNWAQDGDEQYF.

This sequence joins TRBV5-5 and TRBJ2-2; D not resolved. The length of the CDR3 is 14 residues. V lost 1 base and J lost 4, with 8 bases in between. Germline V gene sequence: CDR1 SGHKS, CDR2 YYEKEE (reference sequence). The CDR3 region has the DNA TGTGCCAGCAGCTTGCTAGTAAGCACCGGGGAGCTGTTTTTT. It codes for CASSLLVSTGELFF.

The J gene is TRBJ2-3, the V gene TRBV9; D is unresolved. The CDR3 consists of 15 residues. The germline V gene encodes CDR1 SGDLS and CDR2 YYNGEE. Trimming took 0 bases from V and 2 from J, leaving 10 bases between them. The DNA for the CDR3 is TGTGCCAGCAGCGTAGGAACTACCTCCACAGATACGCAGTATTTT. Protein product: CASSVGTTSTDTQYF.

The chain recombines TRBV4-1 with TRBJ1-6; no definite D call. CDR1 and CDR2 (germline): MGHRA, YSYEKL. The CDR3 has 13 amino acids. The V end was cut by 1 base, the J end by 11 bases, with 9 bases between. CDR3 region: CASSQVMPTPLHF. CDR3 nucleotide sequence: TGCGCCAGCAGCCAAGTGATGCCCACACCCCTCCACTTT.

The DNA of the CDR3 is TGCAGCGTTGAAGGAGGGGGGAACACTGAAGCTTTCTTT. Its protein product is CSVEGGGNTEAFF. V gene TRBV29-1 combines with J gene TRBJ1-1, with D tentatively TRBD1 (6 bases). Germline assignment: CDR1 SQVTM and CDR2 ANQGSEA. This CDR3 has 13 residues. V was cut by 1 base and J by 1 base, with 7 bases left in between.

This clone was detected only a few times. J is TRBJ1-1 and V is TRBV5-4; D gene ambiguous. The CDR3 runs 12 residues. Germline CDR1 reads SGHNT; CDR2 reads YYREEE (reference sequence). V lost 0 bases and J lost 5, with 5 bases in between. CDR3 residues: CASSLAETEAFF. CDR3 bases: TGTGCCAGCAGCTTGGCGGAAACTGAAGCTTTCTTT.

V and J are TRBV7-2 and TRBJ2-2; 11 nucleotides match TRBD2. In germline, CDR1 is SGHTA, CDR2 FQGNSA. The V gene end was trimmed by 7 bases and the J gene end by 5 bases; junction bases not matched to a gene: 12. CDR3 length equals 17 residues. The DNA of the CDR3 is TGTGCCAGCACCTCCCCGGTAGCGGGGGGGCGTACCGGGGAGCTGTTTTTT. Amino acid sequence: CASTSPVAGGRTGELFF.

Written as DNA, the CDR3 is TGCGCCAGCAGTGAGTCGAATCTTTCTGGAAACACCATATATTTT. Protein sequence: CASSESNLSGNTIYF. This chain connects TRBV10-2 to TRBJ1-3; D is unclear. The CDR3 extends over 15 amino acids. The germline V gene has CDR1 WSHSY and CDR2 SAAADI. V was pared by 0 bases and J by 1 base, with 7 bases between.

The table lists this clone with a few counts. This chain joins TRBV28 and TRBJ1-5; 8 nucleotides match TRBD1. V lost 3 bases to trimming and J lost 5 bases; unmatched junction nucleotides: 15. This CDR3 region has 18 residues. Germline CDR1 reads MDHEN; CDR2 reads SYDVKM. The CDR3 protein is CASSFTIGTGLKDQPQHF. Here the CDR3 DNA reads TGTGCCAGCAGTTTTACCATCGGGACAGGATTAAAGGATCAGCCCCAGCATTTT.

The chain recombines TRBV15 with TRBJ2-5; possibly TRBD2 for D (7 bases). The V end lost 0 bases, the J end lost 2 bases, and 16 bases lay between the germline ends. Germline values: CDR1 LNHNV, CDR2 YYDKDF (reference sequence). This CDR3 comprises 17 residues. CDR3 region: CATSRDITGGGQETQYF. CDR3 nucleotides: TGTGCCACCAGCAGAGATATTACGGGGGGCGGTCAAGAGACCCAGTACTTC.

The V call is TRBV7-8, the J call TRBJ1-5; D might be TRBD1 (6 bases). This CDR3 comprises 15 residues. CDR1 and CDR2 from the germline V gene are SGHVS and FQNEAQ. Deletions cut 1 base from V and 5 bases from J, with 12 bases between. The CDR3 loop is CASSLDDRTHQPQHF. The DNA for the CDR3 is TGTGCCAGCAGCTTAGACGACAGGACCCATCAGCCCCAGCATTTT.